This T cell receptor beta chain originates from a study of blood T cell repertoires in COVID-19. Study background: COVID-19 samples collected from the United States, Italy and Spain covered acute and convalescent phases.

Assay: immunoSEQ multiplex PCR; the TCRdb copy retains only in-frame clones and omits some. The sample consists of about 50,000 clones, about 81% of them appearing once. The CDR3 is 12 amino acids. Trimming left V 4 bases short and J 5 bases short, with 9 bases between. Sequencing was done on a sample of peripheral blood. This TCR was recovered from a woman aged 80 or older with COVID-19, enrolled during active disease. J is TRBJ2-7 and V is TRBV12-3 or TRBV12-4, with D uncertain. CDR3 sequence reads: CASSSEKDEQYF. The DNA of the CDR3 is TGTGCCAGCAGTTCGGAGAAGGACGAGCAGTACTTC.